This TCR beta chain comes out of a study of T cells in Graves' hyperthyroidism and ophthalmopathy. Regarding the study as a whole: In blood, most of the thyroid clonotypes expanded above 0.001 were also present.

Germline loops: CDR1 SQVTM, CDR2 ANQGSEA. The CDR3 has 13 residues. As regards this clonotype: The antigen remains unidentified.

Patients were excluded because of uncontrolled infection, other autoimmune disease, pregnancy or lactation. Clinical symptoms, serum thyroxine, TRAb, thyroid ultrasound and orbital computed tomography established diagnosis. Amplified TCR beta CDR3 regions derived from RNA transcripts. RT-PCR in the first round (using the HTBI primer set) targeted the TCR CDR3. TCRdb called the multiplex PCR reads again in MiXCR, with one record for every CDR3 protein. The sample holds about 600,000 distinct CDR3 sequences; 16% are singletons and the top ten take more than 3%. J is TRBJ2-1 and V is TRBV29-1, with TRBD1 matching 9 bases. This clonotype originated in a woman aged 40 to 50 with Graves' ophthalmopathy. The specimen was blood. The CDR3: CTATGTGPFEQFF. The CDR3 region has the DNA TGCACCGCAACCGGGACAGGGCCATTTGAGCAGTTCTTC.